These T cell receptor beta chains were read from a single sample in a study of CD8 T cells in ankylosing spondylitis. TCRdb reprocessed the 5' RACE reads with MiXCR, giving one entry per CDR3 protein. Among a few hundred thousand distinct CDR3 sequences, roughly 20% were seen once, and the ten largest hold roughly 3.6%. Sequenced material: blood, either unsorted or a sorted T cell fraction (not recorded which). The origin of the receptors is a female donor with ankylosing spondylitis or in good health (not recorded which). The CDR3 runs from the conserved cysteine through the conserved F or W. A D gene is named only where the DNA matches it firmly. Size values are once, few and many counts, or a class for expanded clones, and some rows have none.

v_call: TRBV20-1; j_call: TRBJ2-5; d_call: TRBD1; clone_size: many; cdr3_nt: TGCAGTGCTCTCGGACAGGGGGCAGGGACCCAGTACTTC; cdr3_aa: CSALGQGAGTQYF
v_call: TRBV7-9; j_call: TRBJ2-7; d_call: TRBD2; clone_size: .; cdr3_nt: TGTGCCAGCAGCCCCGTTCCCGCGGGAGGGATCCACGAGCAGTACTTC; cdr3_aa: CASSPVPAGGIHEQYF
v_call: TRBV5-8; j_call: TRBJ2-1; d_call: .; clone_size: few; cdr3_nt: TGTGCCAGCAGTCCCTCCGGTAGGCCCTCCTACAATGAGCAGTTCTTC; cdr3_aa: CASSPSGRPSYNEQFF
v_call: TRBV20-1; j_call: TRBJ1-2; d_call: .; clone_size: .; cdr3_nt: TGCAGTGCTCGGCGGGGGTCGTGGGGCTACACCTTC; cdr3_aa: CSARRGSWGYTF
v_call: TRBV6-1; j_call: TRBJ2-5; d_call: .; clone_size: few; cdr3_nt: TGTGCCAGCGAGTCCGAAACTGACAACCTCCAGTACTTC; cdr3_aa: CASESETDNLQYF
v_call: TRBV4-3; j_call: TRBJ2-1; d_call: TRBD2; clone_size: .; cdr3_nt: TGCGCCAGCAGCCAAGATGACTATGGGACTAGCGGGCAACCCTCCAATGAGCAGTTCTTC; cdr3_aa: CASSQDDYGTSGQPSNEQFF
v_call: TRBV20-1; j_call: TRBJ2-3; d_call: TRBD2; clone_size: few; cdr3_nt: TGCAGTGCCGTCGGGGCGGGAGGGCAAACAGATACGCAGTATTTT; cdr3_aa: CSAVGAGGQTDTQYF
v_call: TRBV20-1; j_call: TRBJ1-1; d_call: .; clone_size: few; cdr3_nt: TGCAGTGCTAGAGATCGAGGAGGACTCTTGAACACTGAAGCTTTCTTT; cdr3_aa: CSARDRGGLLNTEAFF
v_call: TRBV6-1; j_call: TRBJ2-7; d_call: TRBD2; clone_size: few; cdr3_nt: TGTGCCAGCAGCCAGACTAGCGCCTACGAGCAGTACTTC; cdr3_aa: CASSQTSAYEQYF
v_call: TRBV24-1; j_call: TRBJ2-1; d_call: TRBD2; clone_size: few; cdr3_nt: TGTGCCACCAGTGAGTCGGGACTAGCGGCCTTCTCCTACAATGAGCAGTTCTTC; cdr3_aa: CATSESGLAAFSYNEQFF
v_call: TRBV11-3; j_call: TRBJ2-7; d_call: TRBD2; clone_size: .; cdr3_nt: TGTGCCAGCAGCTCCGGGACTAGCGGGACCGAGCAGTACTTC; cdr3_aa: CASSSGTSGTEQYF
v_call: TRBV7-8; j_call: TRBJ2-2; d_call: .; clone_size: few; cdr3_nt: TGTGCCAGCAGCCACCGGACGATCCGATCGAACACCGGGGAGCTGTTTTTT; cdr3_aa: CASSHRTIRSNTGELFF
v_call: TRBV12-3/TRBV12-4; j_call: TRBJ2-5; d_call: .; clone_size: many; cdr3_nt: TGTGCCAGCAGTTTCCCCGGGGAGACCCAGTACTTC; cdr3_aa: CASSFPGETQYF
v_call: TRBV20-1; j_call: TRBJ1-1; d_call: .; clone_size: few; cdr3_nt: TGCAGTGCTAGTCGGGTGGCGAACACTGAAGCTTTCTTT; cdr3_aa: CSASRVANTEAFF
v_call: TRBV2; j_call: TRBJ1-1; d_call: .; clone_size: few; cdr3_nt: TGTGCCAGCAGTGAAGTGGGGACTGAAGCTTTCTTT; cdr3_aa: CASSEVGTEAFF
v_call: TRBV3-1; j_call: TRBJ2-1; d_call: TRBD2; clone_size: few; cdr3_nt: TGTGCCAGCAGCCAAGATGGGCTAGCGGGAGGGCCCCTTTCCTACAATGAGCAGTTCTTC; cdr3_aa: CASSQDGLAGGPLSYNEQFF
v_call: TRBV2; j_call: TRBJ2-1; d_call: TRBD2; clone_size: many; cdr3_nt: TGTGCCAGCAGCCCACTCCTAGCGGGGGTCTACAATGAGCAGTTCTTC; cdr3_aa: CASSPLLAGVYNEQFF
v_call: TRBV6-2/TRBV6-3; j_call: TRBJ2-1; d_call: .; clone_size: once; cdr3_nt: TGTGCCAGCAGTCACTCGAGAGCGGACAATGAGCAGTTCTTC; cdr3_aa: CASSHSRADNEQFF
v_call: TRBV6-1; j_call: TRBJ2-5; d_call: .; clone_size: few; cdr3_nt: TGTGCCAGCAGTCGGCCGGGGGTAGAGACCCAGTACTTC; cdr3_aa: CASSRPGVETQYF
v_call: TRBV20-1; j_call: TRBJ2-2; d_call: TRBD2; clone_size: .; cdr3_nt: TGCAGTGCTAGACTAGCGGGAGGGCCAGGCGGGGAGCTGTTTTTT; cdr3_aa: CSARLAGGPGGELFF
v_call: TRBV28; j_call: TRBJ2-7; d_call: TRBD1; clone_size: .; cdr3_nt: TGTGCCAGCAGAGGGTCAAGGACAGGGTGGTACGAGCAGTACTTC; cdr3_aa: CASRGSRTGWYEQYF
v_call: TRBV4-2; j_call: TRBJ2-3; d_call: .; clone_size: few; cdr3_nt: TGTGCCAGCAGCCAAGATACCCAGGGGCCCGATACGCAGTATTTT; cdr3_aa: CASSQDTQGPDTQYF
v_call: TRBV11-2; j_call: TRBJ2-4; d_call: .; clone_size: few; cdr3_nt: TGTGCCAGCAGCTTATCCCGGGCTCAGCTAGAGATTCAGTACTTC; cdr3_aa: CASSLSRAQLEIQYF
v_call: TRBV20-1; j_call: TRBJ2-1; d_call: TRBD2; clone_size: .; cdr3_nt: TGCAGTGCTGGAACTAGCGGGAGGGTCATTGGTGAGCAGTTCTTC; cdr3_aa: CSAGTSGRVIGEQFF
v_call: TRBV6-2/TRBV6-3; j_call: TRBJ2-1; d_call: .; clone_size: few; cdr3_nt: TGTGCCAGCAGCTTCCGGGACTTAACAAATGAGCAGTTCTTC; cdr3_aa: CASSFRDLTNEQFF
v_call: TRBV12-3/TRBV12-4; j_call: TRBJ2-2; d_call: .; clone_size: .; cdr3_nt: TGTGCCAGCAGTCCTAACAGGAGCACCGGGGAGCTGTTTTTT; cdr3_aa: CASSPNRSTGELFF
v_call: TRBV28; j_call: TRBJ1-5; d_call: .; clone_size: many; cdr3_nt: TGTGCCAGCAGTTTAATGGACACCACCGAGCATTTT; cdr3_aa: CASSLMDTTEHF
v_call: TRBV7-2; j_call: TRBJ1-2; d_call: .; clone_size: few; cdr3_nt: TGTGCCAGCAGCTTAGAGGGGCCTGCATATGGCTACACCTTC; cdr3_aa: CASSLEGPAYGYTF
v_call: TRBV10-3; j_call: TRBJ2-7; d_call: .; clone_size: few; cdr3_nt: TGTGCCATCAGTGCACGGACACCCGAGCAGTACTTC; cdr3_aa: CAISARTPEQYF
v_call: TRBV4-3; j_call: TRBJ1-1; d_call: .; clone_size: .; cdr3_nt: TGCGCCAGCAGCCAAGTAGGGTACACCGCTGAAGCTTTCTTT; cdr3_aa: CASSQVGYTAEAFF
v_call: TRBV20-1; j_call: TRBJ2-3; d_call: .; clone_size: .; cdr3_nt: TGCAGTAGGGACACTCCCGGGGATACGCAGTATTTT; cdr3_aa: CSRDTPGDTQYF
v_call: TRBV5-5; j_call: TRBJ2-3; d_call: .; clone_size: .; cdr3_nt: TGTGCCAGCAGCCCGGGACTGGCCGTGACAGATACGCAGTATTTT; cdr3_aa: CASSPGLAVTDTQYF
v_call: TRBV4-3; j_call: TRBJ2-7; d_call: .; clone_size: .; cdr3_nt: TGCGCCAGCAGCCAAGACAGGGGGGACTCCTACGAGCAGTACTTC; cdr3_aa: CASSQDRGDSYEQYF
v_call: TRBV14; j_call: TRBJ2-7; d_call: .; clone_size: few; cdr3_nt: TGTGCCAGCAGCCAAAATAGGGTGGGCGAGCAGTACTTC; cdr3_aa: CASSQNRVGEQYF
v_call: TRBV5-6; j_call: TRBJ1-1; d_call: .; clone_size: few; cdr3_nt: TGTGCCAGCAGCTTTGGGGCAGGGGTTGGCACTGAAGCTTTCTTT; cdr3_aa: CASSFGAGVGTEAFF
v_call: TRBV20-1; j_call: TRBJ1-4; d_call: .; clone_size: few; cdr3_nt: TGCAGTGCTAGAGATGGGCAGATTCTTTCAAATGAAAAACTGTTTTTT; cdr3_aa: CSARDGQILSNEKLFF
v_call: TRBV11-2; j_call: TRBJ2-1; d_call: .; clone_size: many; cdr3_nt: TGTGCCAGCAGCTGGGCGGACCTCTACAATGAGCAGTTCTTC; cdr3_aa: CASSWADLYNEQFF
v_call: TRBV5-1; j_call: TRBJ2-3; d_call: TRBD2; clone_size: .; cdr3_nt: TGCGCCAGCAGCATTAGCGGGACCCTCACAGATACGCAGTATTTT; cdr3_aa: CASSISGTLTDTQYF
v_call: TRBV2; j_call: TRBJ2-7; d_call: .; clone_size: once; cdr3_nt: TGTGCCAGCAAAATTCGGTACGAGCAGTACTTC; cdr3_aa: CASKIRYEQYF